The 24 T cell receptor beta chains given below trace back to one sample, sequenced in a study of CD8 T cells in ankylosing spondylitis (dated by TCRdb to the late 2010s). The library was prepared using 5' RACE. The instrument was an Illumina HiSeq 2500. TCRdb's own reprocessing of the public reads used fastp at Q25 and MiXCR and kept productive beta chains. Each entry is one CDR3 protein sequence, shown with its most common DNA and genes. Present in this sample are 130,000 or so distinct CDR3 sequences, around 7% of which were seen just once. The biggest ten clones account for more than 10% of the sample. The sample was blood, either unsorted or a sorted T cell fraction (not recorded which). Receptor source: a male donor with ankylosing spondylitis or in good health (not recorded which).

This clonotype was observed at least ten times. In DNA, the CDR3 is TGTGCCAGCAGTTACGGGGATTATAATTCACCCCTCCACTTT. Its translation is CASSYGDYNSPLHF. This sequence joins TRBV6-5 and TRBJ1-6; the D is unclear. CDR3 length: 14 amino acids. Germline CDR1 reads MNHEY; CDR2 reads SVGAGI. With 2 bases removed from V and 4 bases from J, the gap between germline ends came to 6 bases.

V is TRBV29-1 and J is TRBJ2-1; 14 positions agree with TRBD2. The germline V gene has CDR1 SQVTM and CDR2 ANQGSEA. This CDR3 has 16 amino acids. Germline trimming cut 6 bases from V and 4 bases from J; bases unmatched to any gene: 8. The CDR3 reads CSVVGTSGSRYNEQFF. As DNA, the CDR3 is TGCAGCGTGGTCGGGACTAGCGGGAGCAGGTACAATGAGCAGTTCTTC.

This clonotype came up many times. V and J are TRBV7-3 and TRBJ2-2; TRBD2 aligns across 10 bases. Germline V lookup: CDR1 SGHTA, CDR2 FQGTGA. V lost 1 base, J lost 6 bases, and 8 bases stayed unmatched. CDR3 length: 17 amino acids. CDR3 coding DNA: TGTGCCAGCAGCTTAAGTCGGGCTAGCGGGAGATCCGGGGAGCTGTTTTTT. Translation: CASSLSRASGRSGELFF.

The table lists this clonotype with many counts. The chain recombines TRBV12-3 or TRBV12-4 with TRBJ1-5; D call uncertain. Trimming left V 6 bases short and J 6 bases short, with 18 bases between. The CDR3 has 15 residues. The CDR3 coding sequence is TGTGCCAGCAGCCCCCTGGTGGCAGGCGGTCAGCCCCAGCATTTT. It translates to CASSPLVAGGQPQHF.

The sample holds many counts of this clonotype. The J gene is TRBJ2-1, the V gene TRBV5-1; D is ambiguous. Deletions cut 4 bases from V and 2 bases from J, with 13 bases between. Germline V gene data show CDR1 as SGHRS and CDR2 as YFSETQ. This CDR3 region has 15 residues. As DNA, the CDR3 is TGCGCCAGCAGCGGGCAGGACCCTACCTACAATGAGCAGTTCTTC. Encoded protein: CASSGQDPTYNEQFF.

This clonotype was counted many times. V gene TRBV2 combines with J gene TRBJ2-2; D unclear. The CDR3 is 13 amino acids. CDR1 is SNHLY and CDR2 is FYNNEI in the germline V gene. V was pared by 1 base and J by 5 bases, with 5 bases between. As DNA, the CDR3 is TGTGCCAGCAGTGAAGATGGAACCGGGGAGCTGTTTTTT. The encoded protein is CASSEDGTGELFF.

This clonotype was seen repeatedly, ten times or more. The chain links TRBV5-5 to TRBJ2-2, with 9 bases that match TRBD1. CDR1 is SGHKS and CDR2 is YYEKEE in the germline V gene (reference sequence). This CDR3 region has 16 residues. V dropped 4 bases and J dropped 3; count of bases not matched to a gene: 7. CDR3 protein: CASSKGTGIDTGELFF. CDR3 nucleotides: TGTGCCAGCAGCAAAGGGACAGGGATTGACACCGGGGAGCTGTTTTTT.

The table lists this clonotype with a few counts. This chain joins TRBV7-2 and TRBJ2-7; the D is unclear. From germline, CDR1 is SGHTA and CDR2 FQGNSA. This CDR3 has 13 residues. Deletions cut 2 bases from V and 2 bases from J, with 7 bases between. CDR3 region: CASSLSVPYEQYF. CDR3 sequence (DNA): TGTGCCAGCAGCTTAAGCGTTCCCTACGAGCAGTACTTC. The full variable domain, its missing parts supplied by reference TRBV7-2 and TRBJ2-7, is GAGVSQSPSNKVTEKGKDVELRCDPISGHTALYWYRQSLGQGLEFLIYFQGNSAPDKSGLPSDRFSAERTGGSVSTLTIQRTQQEDSAVYLCASSLSVPYEQYFGPGTRLTVT.

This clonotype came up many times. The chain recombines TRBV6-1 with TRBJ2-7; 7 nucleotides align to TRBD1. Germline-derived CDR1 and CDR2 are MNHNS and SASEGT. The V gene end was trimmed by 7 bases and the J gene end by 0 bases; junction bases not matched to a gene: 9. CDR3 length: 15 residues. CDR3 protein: CASTDGTAHSYEQYF. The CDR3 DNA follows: TGTGCCAGCACCGACGGGACAGCGCACTCCTACGAGCAGTACTTC.

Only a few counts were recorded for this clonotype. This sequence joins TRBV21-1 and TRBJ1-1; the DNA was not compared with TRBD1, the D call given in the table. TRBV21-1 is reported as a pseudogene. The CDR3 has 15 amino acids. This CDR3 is CASSFSTGTNTEAFF. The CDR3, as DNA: TGTGCCAGCAGCTTCTCGACAGGGACGAACACTGAAGCTTTCTTT.

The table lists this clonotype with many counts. The CDR3 sequence is CASSVDRGKADTQYF. CDR3 in DNA: TGTGCCAGCAGCGTAGATCGGGGGAAAGCAGATACGCAGTATTTT. The chain is built from TRBV9 and TRBJ2-3, with D possibly matching TRBD2 (6 bases). V was trimmed by 0 bases and J by 4 bases, leaving 12 bases between them. This CDR3 contains 15 residues. The V gene's germline CDR1 is SGDLS and CDR2 YYNGEE.

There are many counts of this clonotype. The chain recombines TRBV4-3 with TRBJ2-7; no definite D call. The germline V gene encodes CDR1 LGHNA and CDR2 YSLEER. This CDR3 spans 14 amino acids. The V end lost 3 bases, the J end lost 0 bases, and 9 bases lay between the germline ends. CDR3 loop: CASSHSRTSYEQYF. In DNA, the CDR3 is TGCGCCAGCAGCCATTCCCGGACCTCCTACGAGCAGTACTTC.

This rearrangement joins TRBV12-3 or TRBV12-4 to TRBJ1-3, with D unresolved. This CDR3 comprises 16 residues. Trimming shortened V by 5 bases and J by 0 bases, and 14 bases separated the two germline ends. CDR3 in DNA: TGTGCCAGCAGTCTGTCCCCCAGAGTCTCTGGAAACACCATATATTTT. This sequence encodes CASSLSPRVSGNTIYF.

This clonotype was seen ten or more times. The CDR3: CSALEGFSYEQYF. The CDR3, as DNA: TGCAGTGCCCTAGAAGGGTTTTCCTACGAGCAGTACTTC. The gene calls are TRBV20-1 and TRBJ2-7; D is undetermined. The V end was cut by 6 bases, the J end by 1 base, with 13 bases between. Per germline, CDR1 DFQATT and CDR2 SNEGSKA (reference sequence). CDR3 length: 13 residues.

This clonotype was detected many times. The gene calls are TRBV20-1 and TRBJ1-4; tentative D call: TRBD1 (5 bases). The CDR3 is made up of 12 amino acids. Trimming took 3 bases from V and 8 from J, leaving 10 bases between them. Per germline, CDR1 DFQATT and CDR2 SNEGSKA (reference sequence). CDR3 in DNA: TGCAGTGCTAGCACGGGACGGGAAAAACTGTTTTTT. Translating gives CSASTGREKLFF.

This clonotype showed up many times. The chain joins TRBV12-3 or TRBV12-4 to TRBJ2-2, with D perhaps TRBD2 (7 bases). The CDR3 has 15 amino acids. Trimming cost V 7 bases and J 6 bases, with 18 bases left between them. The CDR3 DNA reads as TGTGCCAGCAATACGGGGGGCCCACGGGCCGGGGAGCTGTTTTTT. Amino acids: CASNTGGPRAGELFF.

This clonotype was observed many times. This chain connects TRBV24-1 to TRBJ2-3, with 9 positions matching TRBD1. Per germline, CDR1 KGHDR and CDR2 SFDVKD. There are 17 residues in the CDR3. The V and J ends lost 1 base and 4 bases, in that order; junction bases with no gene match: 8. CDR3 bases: TGTGCCACCAGTGATTTCCCCGGGGGACAGGGAGCAGATACGCAGTATTTT. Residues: CATSDFPGGQGADTQYF.

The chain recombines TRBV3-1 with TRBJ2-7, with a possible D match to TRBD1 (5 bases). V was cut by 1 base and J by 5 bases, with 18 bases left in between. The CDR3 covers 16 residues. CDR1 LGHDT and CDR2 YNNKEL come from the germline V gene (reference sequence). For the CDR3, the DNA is TGTGCCAGCAGCCAAGGATGGAGTTCTCTCAGGGACGAGCAGTACTTC. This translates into CASSQGWSSLRDEQYF.

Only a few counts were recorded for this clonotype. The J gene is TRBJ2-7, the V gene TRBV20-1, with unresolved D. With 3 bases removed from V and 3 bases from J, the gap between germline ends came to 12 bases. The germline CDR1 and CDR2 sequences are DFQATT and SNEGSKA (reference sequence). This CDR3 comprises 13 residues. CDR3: CSASTSPFYEQYF. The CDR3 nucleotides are TGCAGTGCTAGCACCTCTCCGTTCTACGAGCAGTACTTC.

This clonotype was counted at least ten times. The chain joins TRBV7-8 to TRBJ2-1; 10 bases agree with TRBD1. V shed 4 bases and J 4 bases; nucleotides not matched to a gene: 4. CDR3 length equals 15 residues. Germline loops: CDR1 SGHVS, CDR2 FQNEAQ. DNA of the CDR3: TGTGCCAGCAGCTGGGGACAGGGGATTTACAATGAGCAGTTCTTC. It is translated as CASSWGQGIYNEQFF.

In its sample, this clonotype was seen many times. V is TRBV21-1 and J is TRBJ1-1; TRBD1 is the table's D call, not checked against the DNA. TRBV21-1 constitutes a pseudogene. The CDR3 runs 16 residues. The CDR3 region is CASSKARGRTNTEAFF. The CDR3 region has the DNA TGTGCCAGCAGCAAAGCGCGGGGGCGCACGAACACTGAAGCTTTCTTT.

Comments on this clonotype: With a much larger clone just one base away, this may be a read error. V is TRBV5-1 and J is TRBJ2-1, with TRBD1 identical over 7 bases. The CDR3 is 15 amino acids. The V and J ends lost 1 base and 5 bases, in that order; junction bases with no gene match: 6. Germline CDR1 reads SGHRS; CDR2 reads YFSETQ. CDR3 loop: CASSLSLGTDNEQFF. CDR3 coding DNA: TGCGCCAGCAGCTTGAGCCTCGGGACAGACAATGAGCAGTTCTTC.

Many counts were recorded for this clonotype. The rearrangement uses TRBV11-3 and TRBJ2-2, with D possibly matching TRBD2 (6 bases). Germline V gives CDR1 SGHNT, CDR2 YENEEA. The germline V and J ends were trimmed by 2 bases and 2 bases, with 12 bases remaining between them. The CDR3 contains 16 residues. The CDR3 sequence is CASSLLRDSNTGELFF. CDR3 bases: TGTGCCAGCAGCTTACTCCGGGACTCTAACACCGGGGAGCTGTTTTTT.

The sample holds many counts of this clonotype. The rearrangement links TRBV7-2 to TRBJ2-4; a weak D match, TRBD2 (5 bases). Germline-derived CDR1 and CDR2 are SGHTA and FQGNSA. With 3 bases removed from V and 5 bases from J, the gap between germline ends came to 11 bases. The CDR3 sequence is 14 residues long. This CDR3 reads CASSLGWGENIQYF. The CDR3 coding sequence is TGTGCCAGCAGCTTGGGTTGGGGAGAAAACATTCAGTACTTC.